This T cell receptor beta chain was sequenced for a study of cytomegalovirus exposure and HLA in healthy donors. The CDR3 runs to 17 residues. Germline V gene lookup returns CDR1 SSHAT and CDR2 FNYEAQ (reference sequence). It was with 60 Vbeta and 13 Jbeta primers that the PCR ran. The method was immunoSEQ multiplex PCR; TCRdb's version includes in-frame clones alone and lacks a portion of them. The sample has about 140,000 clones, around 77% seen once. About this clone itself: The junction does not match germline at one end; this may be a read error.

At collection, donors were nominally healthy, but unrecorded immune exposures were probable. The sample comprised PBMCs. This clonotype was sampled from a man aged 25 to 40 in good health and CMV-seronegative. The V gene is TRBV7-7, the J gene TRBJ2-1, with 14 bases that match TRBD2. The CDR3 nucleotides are TGTGCTAGCAGCCCTTCGACTAGCGGGGGGGCCTGGGGTGAGCAGTTCTTC. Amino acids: CASSPSTSGGAWGEQFF.